Below are 32 T cell receptor beta chains sequenced from a single sample in a study of T cell responses to AZD1222 COVID-19 vaccine. Data came from immunoSEQ multiplex PCR; TCRdb stores just in-frame clones and leaves some out. Here the sample spans 95,000 to 100,000 clones, 85% to 90% being singletons. The source material was peripheral blood, sampled on day 0 of AZD1222 vaccination. The origin of the receptors is an adult in good health.

The chain has TRBV11-2 and TRBJ1-2, with 8 nucleotides matching TRBD1. V gave up 5 bases and J gave up 6 bases; unmatched junction bases: 11. Germline CDR1 and CDR2: SGHAT and FQNNGV. This CDR3 region has 15 residues. CDR3 DNA sequence: TGTGCCAGCAGCACGAGACAGGGGAAAGTACATGGCTACACCTTC. Its protein is CASSTRQGKVHGYTF.

The chain is built from TRBV5-6 and TRBJ1-3; 8 bases fit TRBD1. V gave up 4 bases and J gave up 0 bases; unmatched junction bases: 9. From germline, CDR1 is SGHDT and CDR2 YYEEEE. The CDR3 sequence is 17 residues long. This CDR3 reads CASSRATDRASGNTIYF. The CDR3 coding sequence is TGTGCCAGCAGCAGAGCCACGGACAGGGCCTCTGGAAACACCATATATTTT.

The genes are TRBV24-1 and TRBJ2-1; D perhaps matches TRBD1 (6 bases). The germline CDR1 and CDR2 sequences are KGHDR and SFDVKD. This CDR3 spans 15 amino acids. The V end lost 7 bases, the J end lost 0 bases, and 12 bases lay between the germline ends. The CDR3 here is CATSDAGASYNEQFF. The CDR3 DNA follows: TGTGCCACCAGCGACGCAGGGGCCTCCTACAATGAGCAGTTCTTC.

The genes are TRBV2 and TRBJ2-5, with 8 bases identical to TRBD2. Germline CDR1 reads SNHLY; CDR2 reads FYNNEI. Trimming cost V 3 bases and J 2 bases; bases outside gene matches: 8. CDR3 length: 16 residues. The CDR3 DNA sequence: TGTGCCAGCAGTGATCGAAGCGGGAGAACTCAAGAGACCCAGTACTTC. Encoded protein: CASSDRSGRTQETQYF.

The table lists this clone with a count of one. The rearrangement uses TRBV28 and TRBJ2-5; D unclear. Trimming removed 1 base at V and 4 bases at J, with 1 base between. CDR3 length: 11 amino acids. Germline V gene sequence: CDR1 MDHEN, CDR2 SYDVKM. The CDR3 protein is CASSLLETQYF. The CDR3 region has the DNA TGTGCCAGCAGTTTATTAGAGACCCAGTACTTC.

The table lists this clone with a count of one. This chain links TRBV27 with TRBJ2-7, with TRBD1 matching 7 bases. The CDR3 runs to 14 residues. CDR1 is MNHEY and CDR2 is SMNVEV in the germline V gene (reference sequence). V lost 4 bases to trimming and J lost 13 bases; unmatched junction nucleotides: 16. The CDR3 is CASSSTPLQGVIYF. In nucleotides, the CDR3 is TGTGCCAGCAGTTCAACCCCGTTGCAGGGGGTGATATACTTC.

In its sample, this clone was seen once. The rearrangement links TRBV3-1 (or the pseudogene TRBV3-2) to TRBJ2-3, with 7 bases matching TRBD2. The length of the CDR3 is 14 residues. Germline-derived CDR1 and CDR2 are LGHDT and YNNKEL (reference sequence). The V segment lost 8 bases and the J segment 5 bases; nucleotides outside the gene matches: 10. The CDR3 loop is CASPRGGSGDTQYF. In DNA form, the CDR3 reads TGTGCCAGCCCCCGGGGAGGGAGTGGAGATACGCAGTATTTT.

J is TRBJ2-2 and V is TRBV28; no clear D. The CDR3 has 11 residues. The germline CDR1 and CDR2 sequences are MDHEN and SYDVKM. V was shortened by 8 bases and J by 3 bases, with 4 bases between the two germline ends. CDR3 amino acids: CASGYTGELFF. DNA of the CDR3: TGTGCCAGCGGATACACCGGGGAGCTGTTTTTT.

This clone turned up a few times. The chain employs TRBV5-6 and TRBJ1-2; 10 positions agree with TRBD1. Germline lookup yields CDR1 SGHDT and CDR2 YYEEEE. The J segment lost 5 bases and the V segment lost 0 bases, leaving 4 bases of the junction unmatched. The CDR3 runs 15 residues. CDR3 DNA sequence: TGTGCCAGCAGCTTGGTTGGACAGGGGGTTTATGGCTACACCTTC. Amino acids: CASSLVGQGVYGYTF.

Here the CDR3 reads CASIPVGEMNTEAFF. CDR3 DNA: TGTGCCAGCATCCCTGTCGGAGAGATGAACACTGAAGCTTTCTTT. V is TRBV28 and J is TRBJ1-1; D remains unclear. Germline lookup yields CDR1 MDHEN and CDR2 SYDVKM. The CDR3 covers 15 residues. Trimming took off 7 bases at V and 0 bases at J, with 15 bases between the two ends.

In this sample, this clone turned up a few times. The chain joins TRBV12-3 or TRBV12-4 to TRBJ1-1, with unresolved D. With 6 bases removed from V and 6 bases from J, the gap between germline ends came to 8 bases. The CDR3 totals 11 residues. The CDR3 spells CASSPYAEAFF. Written as DNA, the CDR3 is TGTGCCAGCAGCCCGTACGCTGAAGCTTTCTTT.

The chain links TRBV20-1 to TRBJ2-7; 14 bases fit TRBD2. The CDR3 has 16 residues. V lost 3 bases and J lost 3; bases outside the gene matches: 7. The germline CDR1 and CDR2 sequences are DFQATT and SNEGSKA (reference sequence). The CDR3 region has the DNA TGCAGTGCTAGTGGGACTAGCGGGAGACTCTTCTACGAGCAGTACTTC. Its translation: CSASGTSGRLFYEQYF.

V usage is TRBV6-2 or TRBV6-3 and J usage is TRBJ2-7; 9 bases match TRBD1. Per the germline V gene, CDR1 is MNHEY and CDR2 is SVGEGT. This CDR3 is 16 amino acids long. The J segment lost 7 bases and the V segment lost 2 bases, leaving 12 bases of the junction unmatched. The CDR3 nucleotides are TGTGCCAGCAGTTACCTCCAGGACAGGGGTTTGGGGGAGCAGTACTTC. Its protein is CASSYLQDRGLGEQYF.

V usage is TRBV5-5 and J usage is TRBJ1-5; D is possibly TRBD1 (5 bases). This CDR3 comprises 13 residues. CDR1 is SGHKS and CDR2 is YYEKEE in the germline V gene (reference sequence). V lost 0 bases and J 4 bases, leaving 5 bases between the germline ends. CDR3: CASSLAGNQPQHF. For the CDR3, the DNA is TGTGCCAGCAGCTTGGCAGGGAATCAGCCCCAGCATTTT.

This chain links TRBV23-1 with TRBJ2-7; D remains ambiguous. TRBV23-1 falls under the ORF class, with uncertain function. The length of the CDR3 is 15 residues. The ends were cut back, 1 base at V and 3 bases at J, with 13 bases in the middle. CDR3 nucleotide sequence: TGCGCCAGCAGTCAATTAATAAGACCCTACTACGAGCAGTACTTC. As protein: CASSQLIRPYYEQYF.

This chain uses TRBV9 with TRBJ2-5; D remains ambiguous. CDR3 length equals 13 residues. Germline V gene data show CDR1 as SGDLS and CDR2 as YYNGEE. V lost 0 bases and J 5 bases, leaving 8 bases between the germline ends. The CDR3 DNA is TGTGCCAGCAGCGTAGGAGGCGTGGAGACCCAGTACTTC. Amino acids: CASSVGGVETQYF.

The rearrangement joins TRBV25-1 to TRBJ1-6; no clear D. Germline V gene sequence: CDR1 MGHDK, CDR2 SYGVNS. V lost 4 bases to trimming and J lost 8 bases, with 9 bases between them. The CDR3 spans 13 residues. As DNA, the CDR3 is TGTGCCAGCAGTGTGGACTTTTATTCACCCCTCCACTTT. Residues: CASSVDFYSPLHF.

The chain recombines TRBV29-1 with TRBJ2-2; D remains ambiguous. V was pared by 4 bases and J by 1 base, with 7 bases between. Germline CDR1 and CDR2: SQVTM and ANQGSEA. The CDR3 consists of 13 residues. CDR3 sequence: CSVGQQNTGELFF. CDR3 bases: TGCAGCGTTGGACAACAGAACACCGGGGAGCTGTTTTTT.

The J gene is TRBJ1-1, the V gene TRBV7-3; D gene unclear. CDR3 length: 14 amino acids. V was shortened by 2 bases and J by 4 bases, with 11 bases between the two germline ends. From germline, CDR1 is SGHTA and CDR2 FQGTGA. The chain's CDR3 is CASSLQTSGTEAFF. The CDR3, as DNA: TGTGCCAGCAGCTTACAGACTTCCGGCACTGAAGCTTTCTTT.

V gene TRBV30 combines with J gene TRBJ1-2; D is unresolved. The CDR3 is 12 amino acids. CDR1 GTSNPN and CDR2 SVGIG come from the germline V gene (reference sequence). V lost 2 bases and J lost 8, with 12 bases in between. CDR3 sequence reads: CAWSYTVGGYTF. CDR3 DNA sequence: TGTGCCTGGAGTTATACGGTGGGGGGCTACACCTTC.

This clone was found once. Different DNA sequences within this sample yield the same CDR3. The rearrangement links TRBV7-2 to TRBJ1-5; D is unresolved. The germline CDR1 and CDR2 sequences are SGHTA and FQGNSA. V shed 1 base and J shed 0 bases, with 4 bases lying between them. This CDR3 region has 14 residues. CDR3 in amino acids: CASSLGVSNQPQHF. CDR3 DNA: TGTGCCAGCAGCTTAGGAGTTAGCAATCAGCCCCAGCATTTT.

The rearrangement links TRBV30 to TRBJ1-5, with unresolved D. CDR3 length equals 13 residues. The germline V gene encodes CDR1 GTSNPN and CDR2 SVGIG (reference sequence). With 0 bases removed from V and 1 base from J, the gap between germline ends came to 4 bases. The CDR3 DNA follows: TGTGCCTGGAGTGTAGACAGCAATCAGCCCCAGCATTTT. Its protein is CAWSVDSNQPQHF.

The CDR3 DNA reads as TGTGCCAGCAGTACCGGGGACACCACAAACTATGGCTACACCTTC. As protein: CASSTGDTTNYGYTF. V usage is TRBV6-5 and J usage is TRBJ1-2; possibly TRBD1 for D (6 bases). The CDR3 covers 15 residues. Germline V CDR1 and CDR2: MNHEY, SVGAGI. V lost 5 bases and J lost 2, with 15 bases in between.

The genes are TRBV7-9 and TRBJ1-5; the D gene is possibly TRBD1 (5 bases). V was clipped by 2 bases and J by 2 bases, with 13 bases between them. From germline, CDR1 is SEHNR and CDR2 FQNEAQ (reference sequence). This CDR3 comprises 16 residues. CDR3 protein: CASSLWGKEGNQPQHF. The CDR3, as DNA: TGTGCCAGCAGCTTATGGGGGAAAGAAGGCAATCAGCCCCAGCATTTT.

With regard to this clone: The identical CDR3 is also encoded by other nucleotide sequences in the sample. Here the CDR3 reads CASSLSGSSYNEQFF. The CDR3 nucleotides are TGTGCCAGCAGTTTATCGGGCAGCTCCTACAATGAGCAGTTCTTC. V and J are TRBV27 and TRBJ2-1; unclear D gene. V gave up 0 bases and J gave up 0 bases, with 6 bases separating them. CDR1 is MNHEY and CDR2 is SMNVEV in the germline V gene (reference sequence). This CDR3 is built from 15 residues.

V and J are TRBV2 and TRBJ1-1; maybe TRBD1 (5 bases). The germline V and J ends were trimmed by 4 bases and 5 bases, with 14 bases remaining between them. The CDR3 covers 14 residues. Germline CDR1 is SNHLY and CDR2 is FYNNEI. CDR3 sequence (DNA): TGTGCCAGCAGTGGGTTCAGGGCGGGGACTGAAGCTTTCTTT. Amino acids: CASSGFRAGTEAFF.

The V and J genes are TRBV9 and TRBJ2-1; D is unclear. The CDR3 covers 14 residues. Germline CDR1 and CDR2: SGDLS and YYNGEE. Trimming pared 0 bases from V and 4 bases from J, leaving 8 bases between. The CDR3 DNA follows: TGTGCCAGCAGCGTAGGCGGTATATACAATGAGCAGTTCTTC. This gives the protein CASSVGGIYNEQFF. The whole variable domain, remainder taken from reference TRBV9 and TRBJ2-1, is DSGVTQTPKHLITATGQRVTLRCSPRSGDLSVYWYQQSLDQGLQFLIQYYNGEERAKGNILERFSAQQFPDLHSELNLSSLELGDSALYFCASSVGGIYNEQFFGPGTRLTVL.

The genes are TRBV3-1 (or the pseudogene TRBV3-2) and TRBJ2-3; possibly TRBD1 for D (6 bases). The CDR3 has 13 residues. Germline CDR1 reads LGHDT; CDR2 reads YNNKEL (reference sequence). The ends were cut back, 2 bases at V and 7 bases at J, with 10 bases in the middle. CDR3 bases: TGTGCCAGCAGCCAACAGGGGAAATATACGCAGTATTTT. Its protein is CASSQQGKYTQYF.

This rearrangement joins TRBV27 to TRBJ1-6; D not certain. V lost 2 bases to trimming and J lost 9 bases, with 20 bases between them. This CDR3 contains 17 residues. Germline-derived CDR1 and CDR2 are MNHEY and SMNVEV (reference sequence). CDR3 in amino acids: CASSLNPPSLSGSPLHF. The CDR3 bases are TGTGCCAGCAGTTTAAACCCCCCGTCGCTAAGCGGTTCACCCCTCCACTTT.

The chain is built from TRBV5-1 and TRBJ1-3; weak D call: TRBD1 (6 bases). Trimming took off 4 bases at V and 6 bases at J, with 17 bases between the two ends. Germline V gene data show CDR1 as SGHRS and CDR2 as YFSETQ. The CDR3 spans 15 residues. As DNA, the CDR3 is TGCGCCAGCAGCCCCTGGGGGGGCGCGGAAAACACCATATATTTT. Protein sequence: CASSPWGGAENTIYF.

The chain has TRBV27 and TRBJ1-1; D possibly corresponds to TRBD1 (5 bases). CDR1 and CDR2 from the germline V gene are MNHEY and SMNVEV (reference sequence). The CDR3 extends over 13 amino acids. V was cut by 4 bases and J by 5 bases, with 11 bases left in between. The DNA of the CDR3 is TGTGCCAGCAGTTCCGGGGGTAGGACTGAAGCTTTCTTT. As protein: CASSSGGRTEAFF.

The V gene is TRBV5-1, the J gene TRBJ2-5, with 7 positions matching TRBD2. The CDR3 length is 17 residues. J was trimmed by 7 bases and V by 4 bases; bases with no gene match: 19. Germline loops: CDR1 SGHRS, CDR2 YFSETQ. The CDR3 DNA is TGCGCCAGCAGCGATCCTCAGGGAGAGGGAGGGCTCGGGACCCAGTACTTC. It yields the protein CASSDPQGEGGLGTQYF.